This T cell receptor beta chain was obtained from a study of regulatory T cells in long-lasting Graves disease listed by TCRdb under 2021. As for the study more broadly: In the newly diagnosed Graves' disease group, patients had been taking antithyroid drugs for less than 3 months. Persistent Graves' disease patients were compared with newly diagnosed Graves' disease patients by peripheral blood TCR sequencing and RNA sequencing. The study was registered as a clinical trial and conducted in China. TCR sequencing covered around 13 persistent and 20 or so newly diagnosed Graves' disease patients, around 35 samples in total. Here is what the overall study found, with its caveats: Persistent Graves' disease patients showed lower TCR Shannon entropy and fewer highly expanded clones than newly diagnosed patients, suggesting clonal expansion. Sequencing and analysis were limited to the TCR beta chain. More public clonotypes were shared among persistent patients (2,741) than among newly diagnosed patients (approximately 930). Because the primary lesion, thyroid tissue, could not be accessed, the study looked at peripheral blood alone. The authors noted that the small sample size was a limitation that may lower accuracy.

The meaning of the sample's time point label: newly diagnosed GD, antithyroid drugs for less than 3 months. For both TCR sequencing and RNA sequencing, RNA was extracted from PBMCs in TRIzol. Graves' disease was diagnosed according to American Thyroid Association guidelines. The patients came from an endocrinology department in Xi'an, China. From each patient, nine milliliters of peripheral blood was collected into an EDTA anticoagulant tube. PBMCs were isolated by Ficoll Paque Plus density gradient separation without further T cell sorting. An Agilent 2100 Bioanalyzer and agarose gel were used to check RNA quality, while a NanoDrop 2000 measured RNA concentration. Receptor libraries were prepared by multiplex PCR. TCRdb records Illumina HiSeq 4000 as the sequencer. TCR beta libraries were built with iRepertoire HTBI primers and Arm-PCR amplification of CDR3 regions. Before sequencing, the PCR products went through gel purification. The original methods were these. Gene usage analysis of CDR3 amino acid clonotypes relied on the approximately 60 TRBV and 13 to 15 TRBJ segments identified across samples. Filtered high-quality paired reads were merged into contigs using COPE and FqMerger. BLAST was used to align contigs to IMGT TRBV, TRBD and TRBJ reference genes, with CDR3 defined following IMGT. Any clonotype with a frequency above 0.1% was classified as a highly expanded clone. Shannon entropy served as the measure of repertoire diversity, while the Gini coefficient captured V-J evenness. Public clonotypes were defined as clonotypes shared by more than one individual. TCRdb itself trimmed the public reads at Q25 with fastp, ran MiXCR and retained productive beta chains. Identical CDR3 proteins give one entry, which carries the most common genes and DNA. TCRdb, not the authors, supplied the V and J calls. The sample table contains 560,000 or so distinct CDR3 sequences; only one count was recorded for about 16% of them. The top ten constitute 12% of the sample.

This clonotype appeared many times. No antigen is known for it. Base quality data are lacking; no much larger clone is found one base away. These sequences were also reported in another study, on T cells in Graves' hyperthyroidism and ophthalmopathy. As that second study puts it: A patient counted as having stable Graves' hyperthyroidism if no progression to ophthalmopathy occurred over 18 months of follow-up. Hyperthyroidism patients were aged 18 to 65 years and newly diagnosed, with disease duration of less than 2 months. Any patient with an uncontrolled infection, another autoimmune disease, pregnancy or lactation was excluded. Diagnoses were established on the basis of clinical symptoms, serum thyroxine and TRAb, thyroid ultrasound, and orbital computed tomography. A first-round RT-PCR of the TCR CDR3 used the HTBI primer set with the Qiagen OneStep RT-PCR kit. Most expanded thyroid clonotypes (frequency above 0.001) were also detected in blood, a finding suggesting that blood repertoires may reflect thyroid immune responses. A model built on a 13 V-J signature distinguished ophthalmopathy from stable hyperthyroidism, reaching around 87% sensitivity and around 81% specificity in cross-validation and 80%/75% in testing. In validation, progression to ophthalmopathy was predicted by the model with roughly 69% sensitivity and 72% to 85% specificity, a median of around 6.5 months before onset. To identify TCR V-J signatures that set the groups apart, the researchers used a discovery cohort of approximately 98 patients, made up of 43 with Graves' ophthalmopathy and 55 to 65 with stable Graves' hyperthyroidism. Whether ophthalmopathy could be predicted prospectively was tested in an independent validation cohort made up of some 20 hyperthyroidism patients plus 17 patients who later progressed to ophthalmopathy. The 100 discovery patients were randomly divided into training and test sets at a 7:3 ratio. In addition, the study compared T-cell repertoires in thyroid tissue and in blood from 6 or 7 Graves' hyperthyroidism patients. Following sampling, methimazole starting at 30 mg daily was given to hyperthyroidism patients, and high-dose intravenous methylprednisolone was given to ophthalmopathy patients. The libraries were constructed in a second round of multiplex PCR and then size-selected and purified. Libraries were sequenced paired-end with 100 bp reads on an Illumina HiSeq2000. Raw data were processed with SOAPnuke, discarding reads with adapters, uncalled bases, mean Phred below 15, or no exact constant-primer or identifier match. High-quality paired reads were merged using COPE v1.2.5, and each unique nucleotide sequence was defined as a clonotype. Clonotypes were aligned to IMGT TRBV, TRBD and TRBJ reference segments using MiTCR v1.1. Analysis was restricted to V-J combinations with a frequency above 0.0001, which covered roughly 99% of repertoires. The TCS score was defined as F50 (clonal expansion) divided by E x V (chaos), with BLOSUM62-based TCRdist calculated between CDR3 peptides within each V-J. Welch's t-statistics and random forest reduced several hundred V-J features to under 15, which were used in a naive Bayes classifier (R e1071). No statistical method was used to set the sample size in advance, and investigators knew the group allocation. TCR Vbeta CDR3 sequencing of 120 to 150 peripheral blood samples (over 40 ophthalmopathy, approximately 80 hyperthyroidism and roughly 17 progressor patients) is reported in the paper.

The sequencing here drew on peripheral blood mononuclear cells (PBMCs), taken at new diagnosis, from a patient treated with antithyroid drugs. This sequence was found in a man younger than 35 with Graves disease. Donor details come from another sample of the same person, matched by shared clones.

For the CDR3, the sequence is CASSFNRYTGELFF. The bases read TGTGCCAGCAGTTTCAACCGATACACCGGGGAGCTGTTTTTT. The chain is made from TRBV6-5 and TRBJ2-2, with the D gene too uncertain to name. Trimming removed 4 bases from V and 3 bases from J, leaving 9 bases between the germline ends. The germline V gene encodes CDR1 MNHEY and CDR2 SVGAGI. Counted from cysteine to phenylalanine, this CDR3 has 14 amino acids. Kept here is only the CDR3 DNA, which spans 42 bases and is read in frame from base 1.